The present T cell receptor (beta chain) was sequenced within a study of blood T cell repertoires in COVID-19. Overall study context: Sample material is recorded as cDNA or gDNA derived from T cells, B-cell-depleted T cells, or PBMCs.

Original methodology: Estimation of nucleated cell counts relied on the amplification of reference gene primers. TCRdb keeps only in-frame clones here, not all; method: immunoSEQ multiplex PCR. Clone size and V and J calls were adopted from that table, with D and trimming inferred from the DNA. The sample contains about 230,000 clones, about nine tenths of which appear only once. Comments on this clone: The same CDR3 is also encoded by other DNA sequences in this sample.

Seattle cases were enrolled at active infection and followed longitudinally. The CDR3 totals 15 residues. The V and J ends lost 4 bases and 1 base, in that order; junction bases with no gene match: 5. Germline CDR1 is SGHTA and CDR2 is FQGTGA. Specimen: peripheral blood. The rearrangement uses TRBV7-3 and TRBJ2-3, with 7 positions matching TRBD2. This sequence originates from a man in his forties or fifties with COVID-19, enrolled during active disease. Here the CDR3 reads CASSSQAGGTDTQYF. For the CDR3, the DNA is TGTGCCAGCAGCTCCCAGGCGGGGGGCACAGATACGCAGTATTTT.